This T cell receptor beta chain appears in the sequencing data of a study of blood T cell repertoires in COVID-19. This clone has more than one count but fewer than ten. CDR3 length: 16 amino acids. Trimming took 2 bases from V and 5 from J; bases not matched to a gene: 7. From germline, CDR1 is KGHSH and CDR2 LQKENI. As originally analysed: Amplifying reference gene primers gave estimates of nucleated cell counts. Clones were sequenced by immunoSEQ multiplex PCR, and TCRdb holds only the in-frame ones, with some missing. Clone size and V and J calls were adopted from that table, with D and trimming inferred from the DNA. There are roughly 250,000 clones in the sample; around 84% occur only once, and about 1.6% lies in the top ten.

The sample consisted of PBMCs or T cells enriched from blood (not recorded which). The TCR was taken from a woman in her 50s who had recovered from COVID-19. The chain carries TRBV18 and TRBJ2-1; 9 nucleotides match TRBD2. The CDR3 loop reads CASSPYTGLAHNEQFF. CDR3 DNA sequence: TGTGCCAGCTCACCATATACGGGACTAGCCCACAATGAGCAGTTCTTC. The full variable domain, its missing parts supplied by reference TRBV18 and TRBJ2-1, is NAGVMQNPRHLVRRRGQEARLRCSPMKGHSHVYWYRQLPEEGLKFMVYLQKENIIDESGMPKERFSAEFPKEGPSILRIQQVVRGDSAAYFCASSPYTGLAHNEQFFGPGTRLTVL.